The subject of this entry is one T cell receptor beta chain. The V gene's germline CDR1 is SGHRS and CDR2 YFSETQ. The CDR3 is made up of 15 amino acids. V was clipped by 3 bases and J by 3 bases; unmatched bases: 8. Authors' processing steps: ImmunoSEQ yielded junction-only sequences lacking quality scores, so filtering differed. Sequencing used immunoSEQ multiplex PCR; TCRdb keeps in-frame clones, though not all of them. V and J calls and clone size are copied from that table; D and trimming were computed from the DNA. The sample consists of some 2,500,000 clones, 85% to 95% of them appearing once. The data stem from a study of shared clonotypes between healthy human individuals.

The sequenced material came from naive CD4+ T cells from PBMCs. Indicated subset: CD45RA+ positively selected. This TCR was recovered from a man between 18 and 29 years old in good health. Some clones in this sample may be carry-over from other donors' samples. The chain is built from TRBV5-1 and TRBJ1-1; 7 bases are a match to TRBD1. The CDR3 spells CASSWTQGTHTEAFF. In DNA, the CDR3 is TGCGCCAGCAGCTGGACACAGGGGACCCACACTGAAGCTTTCTTT.